Listed here are 8 T cell receptor beta chains from one sample, sequenced in a study of T-cell reconstitution after alpha-beta-depleted transplantation in children. Unique molecular identifiers were incorporated when the TCRbeta library was constructed. TCRdb re-derived calls from the PCR reads in MiXCR, one entry per CDR3 protein. The profile shows about 590,000 distinct CDR3 sequences, 10% to 15% of them singletons. The specimen comprised PBMCs, mostly from graft donor cells, sampled 360 days after TCRalphabeta/CD19-depleted stem cell transplant. Receptor source: a male patient between 5 and 17 years old who had a stem cell transplant for acute myeloid leukemia, so the T cells may come from the graft donor.

The chain couples TRBV24-1 to TRBJ2-2, with D possibly matching TRBD1 (5 bases). The germline CDR1 and CDR2 sequences are KGHDR and SFDVKD. Deletions cut 5 bases from V and 5 bases from J, with 11 bases between. This CDR3 spans 14 amino acids. This CDR3 reads CATSGAGLTGELFF. CDR3 in DNA: TGTGCCACCAGTGGGGCAGGGTTAACCGGGGAGCTGTTTTTT.

This clonotype was seen a handful of times. The chain recombines TRBV7-2 with TRBJ2-4; D is tentatively TRBD1 or TRBD2 (5 bases each). CDR1 is SGHTA, CDR2 FQGNSA, per germline. This CDR3 is built from 16 residues. Trimming took off 1 base at V and 3 bases at J, with 13 bases between the two ends. This CDR3 is CASSLVGTLGKNIQYF. In DNA, the CDR3 is TGTGCCAGCAGCTTAGTAGGGACGTTAGGCAAAAACATTCAGTACTTC.

V and J are TRBV7-2 and TRBJ2-7; maybe TRBD1 (6 bases). V lost 3 bases, J lost 7 bases, and 19 bases lay in between. Germline lookup yields CDR1 SGHTA and CDR2 FQGNSA. The CDR3 contains 15 residues. As DNA, the CDR3 is TGTGCCAGCAGCTTGCAGGGGCTACTAGTGAAGGAGCAGTACTTC. The encoded protein is CASSLQGLLVKEQYF.

This clonotype was recorded at least ten times. The V and J genes are TRBV29-1 and TRBJ2-7; D not certain. This CDR3 spans 13 amino acids. Germline V gene sequence: CDR1 SQVTM, CDR2 ANQGSEA. Between the trimmed V and J ends, which lost 6 bases and 5 bases, there was a span of 17 bases. In DNA form, the CDR3 reads TGCAGCGTAGCCGGACGGAGAAATAACGAGCAGTACTTC. Protein sequence: CSVAGRRNNEQYF.

The table lists this clonotype with a few counts. The chain recombines TRBV12-3 or TRBV12-4 with TRBJ1-5; a weak D match, TRBD1 (5 bases). The CDR3 is made up of 18 amino acids. V shed 7 bases and J shed 1 base, with 23 bases lying between them. CDR3 loop: CASTSLGGRVVSNQPQHF. The DNA of the CDR3 is TGTGCCAGCACCTCACTCGGGGGGAGGGTAGTCAGCAATCAGCCCCAGCATTTT.

This clonotype was observed many times. V usage is TRBV20-1 and J usage is TRBJ2-2; D is uncertain. V dropped 1 base and J dropped 4 bases, with 13 bases sitting between them. The length of the CDR3 is 15 residues. Germline CDR1 and CDR2: DFQATT and SNEGSKA (reference sequence). The CDR3 is CSARAERVTTGELFF. DNA of the CDR3: TGCAGTGCTAGAGCTGAACGGGTAACCACCGGGGAGCTGTTTTTT.

This clonotype was observed a few times. The gene calls are TRBV7-2 and TRBJ2-1, with a tentative D call TRBD2 (6 bases). From germline, CDR1 is SGHTA and CDR2 FQGNSA. The V end lost 1 base, the J end lost 16 bases, and 17 bases lay between the germline ends. CDR3 length: 13 residues. CDR3 coding DNA: TGTGCCAGCAGCTTAGGGGGACTGGGAGAAAAATTCTTC. Translating it yields CASSLGGLGEKFF.

The chain is built from TRBV7-8 and TRBJ2-1; 9 bases map to TRBD2. The V segment lost 9 bases and the J segment 4 bases; nucleotides outside the gene matches: 1. Germline V gene lookup returns CDR1 SGHVS and CDR2 FQNEAQ. CDR3 length: 12 residues. CDR3 in DNA: TGTGCCAGTGCGGGAGGGTACAATGAGCAGTTCTTC. Residues: CASAGGYNEQFF.